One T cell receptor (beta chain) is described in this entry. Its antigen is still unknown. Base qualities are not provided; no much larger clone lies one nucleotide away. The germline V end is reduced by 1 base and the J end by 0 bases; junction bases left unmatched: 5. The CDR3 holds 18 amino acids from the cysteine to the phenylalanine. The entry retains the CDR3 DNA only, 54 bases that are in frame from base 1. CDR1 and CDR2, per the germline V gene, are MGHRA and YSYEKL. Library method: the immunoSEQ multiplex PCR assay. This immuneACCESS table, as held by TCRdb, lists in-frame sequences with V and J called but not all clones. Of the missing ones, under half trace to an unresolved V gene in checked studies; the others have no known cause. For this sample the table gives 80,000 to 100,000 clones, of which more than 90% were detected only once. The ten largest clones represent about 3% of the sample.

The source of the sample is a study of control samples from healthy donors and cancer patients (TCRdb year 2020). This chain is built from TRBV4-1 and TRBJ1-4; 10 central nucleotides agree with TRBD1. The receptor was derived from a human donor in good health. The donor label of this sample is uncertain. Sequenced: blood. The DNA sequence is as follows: TGCGCCAGCAGCCAAGGAATAGGGACAGGGGCAACTAATGAAAAACTGTTTTTT. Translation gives CASSQGIGTGATNEKLFF.